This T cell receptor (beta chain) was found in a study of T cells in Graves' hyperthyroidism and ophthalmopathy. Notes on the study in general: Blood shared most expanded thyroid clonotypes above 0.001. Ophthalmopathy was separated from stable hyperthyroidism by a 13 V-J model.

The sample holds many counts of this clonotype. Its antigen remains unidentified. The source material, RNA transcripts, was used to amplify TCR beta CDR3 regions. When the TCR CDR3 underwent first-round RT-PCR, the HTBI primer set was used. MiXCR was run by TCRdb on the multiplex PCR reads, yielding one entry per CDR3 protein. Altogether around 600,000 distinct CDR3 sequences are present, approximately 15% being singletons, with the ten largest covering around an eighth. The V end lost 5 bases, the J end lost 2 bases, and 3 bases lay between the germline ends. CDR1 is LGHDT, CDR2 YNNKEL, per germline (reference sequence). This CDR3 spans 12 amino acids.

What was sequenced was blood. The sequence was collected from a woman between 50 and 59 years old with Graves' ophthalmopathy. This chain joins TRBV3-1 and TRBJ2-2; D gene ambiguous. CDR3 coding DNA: TGTGCCAGCAGCACTAACACCGGGGAGCTGTTTTTT. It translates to CASSTNTGELFF.